The 32 T cell receptor beta chains in this list originate from one sample, sequenced in a study of cytomegalovirus exposure and HLA in healthy donors. Primers included in the PCR were 60 Vbeta and 13 Jbeta primers. Generated by immunoSEQ multiplex PCR, the TCRdb table keeps only in-frame clones and is missing some. The sample has about 170,000 clones; around 81% are singletons. Sequenced input: PBMCs. Receptors were obtained from a woman aged 25-40 years in good health and CMV-seropositive.

The CDR3 loop reads CASRGYNEQFF. CDR3 bases: TGTGCCAGTAGGGGATACAATGAGCAGTTCTTC. The chain employs TRBV2 and TRBJ2-1; D is perhaps TRBD1 (5 bases). Germline values: CDR1 SNHLY, CDR2 FYNNEI. The V and J ends lost 9 bases and 4 bases respectively, with 7 bases between them. The CDR3 contains 11 residues.

The chain carries TRBV4-1 and TRBJ2-7; 9 nucleotides align to TRBD1. CDR3 length equals 16 residues. Germline loops: CDR1 MGHRA, CDR2 YSYEKL. V lost 2 bases, J lost 3 bases, and 8 bases stayed unmatched. DNA for the CDR3: TGCGCCAGCAGCCAAACTACCGGGACAGGGAACTACGAGCAGTACTTC. It encodes CASSQTTGTGNYEQYF.

V gene TRBV5-1 combines with J gene TRBJ1-2; 7 bases are shared with TRBD1. Germline CDR1 SGHRS, CDR2 YFSETQ. The CDR3 has 13 amino acids. Losses at the gene ends were 4 bases for V and 4 bases for J; bases not matched to a gene: 4. CDR3 amino acids: CASSDRVGYGYTF. The CDR3 coding sequence is TGCGCCAGCAGCGACAGGGTTGGCTATGGCTACACCTTC.

A single count supports this clone. This chain connects TRBV6-1 to TRBJ1-3, with D unclear. CDR1 and CDR2 from the germline V gene are MNHNS and SASEGT. V gave up 3 bases and J gave up 4 bases, with 7 bases separating them. This CDR3 region has 13 residues. CDR3 sequence reads: CASSDLQGNTIYF. CDR3 nucleotides: TGTGCCAGCAGTGACCTACAGGGAAACACCATATATTTT.

This clone appeared once. V gene TRBV7-8 combines with J gene TRBJ2-1; D not resolved. The CDR3 loop spans 14 amino acids. V lost 0 bases and J 9 bases, leaving 12 bases between the germline ends. Germline CDR1 is SGHVS and CDR2 is FQNEAQ. Written as DNA, the CDR3 is TGTGCCAGCAGCTTAGCGCCTAGAGCTGCTGAGCAGTTCTTC. As protein: CASSLAPRAAEQFF.

The chain couples TRBV19 to TRBJ1-2; TRBD1 matches 7 bases. CDR3 size: 13 residues. Germline lookup yields CDR1 LNHDA and CDR2 SQIVND (reference sequence). V was pared by 5 bases and J by 5 bases, with 5 bases of the junction left unmatched. The CDR3 sequence is CASSHDRVYGYTF. The CDR3 DNA follows: TGTGCCAGTAGTCACGACAGGGTATATGGCTACACCTTC.

V and J are TRBV30 and TRBJ1-6, with 9 nucleotides matching TRBD1. V was pared by 2 bases and J by 10 bases, with 6 bases of the junction left unmatched. The CDR3 consists of 14 residues. Germline loops: CDR1 GTSNPN, CDR2 SVGIG (reference sequence). CDR3: CAWSTDRGDSPLHF. The CDR3 DNA follows: TGTGCCTGGAGTACTGACAGGGGGGACTCACCCCTCCACTTT.

The DNA for the CDR3 is TGTGCCAGCAGTTACTCAATCCAGGGCCCAGGAGGCTACACCTTC. Protein: CASSYSIQGPGGYTF. The rearrangement joins TRBV6-5 to TRBJ1-2; D perhaps matches TRBD1 (5 bases). Germline CDR1 and CDR2: MNHEY and SVGAGI. This CDR3 has 15 residues. Trimming removed 0 bases at V and 8 bases at J, with 16 bases between.

V gene TRBV4-3 combines with J gene TRBJ2-3; 9 bases are a match to TRBD2. With 1 base clipped from V and 9 bases from J, the junction kept 8 bases outside the gene matches. Germline V gene data show CDR1 as LGHNA and CDR2 as YSLEER. The CDR3 contains 15 residues. The CDR3 region has the DNA TGCGCCAGCAGCCAAGTGAAGTTAGCGGGAGTGACGCAGTATTTT. The encoded protein is CASSQVKLAGVTQYF.

This clone showed up just once. This chain links TRBV21-1 with TRBJ2-2; TRBD1 reflects the table's D call only, with no check against the DNA. TRBV21-1 is given as a pseudogene. The CDR3 consists of 17 residues. For the CDR3, the DNA is TGTGCCAGCATTTCGCTGACAGGGAAAGAGAACACCGGGGAGCTGTTTTTT. This sequence encodes CASISLTGKENTGELFF.

This clone was seen a few times. The CDR3 reads CASSYWTSVYNEQFF. CDR3 coding DNA: TGCGCCAGCAGTTACTGGACTAGCGTATACAATGAGCAGTTCTTC. The genes are TRBV4-3 and TRBJ2-1, with 9 bases matching TRBD2. Trimming took 6 bases from V and 4 from J; bases not matched to a gene: 7. Germline assignment: CDR1 LGHNA and CDR2 YSLEER. The CDR3 loop spans 15 amino acids.

This chain links TRBV9 with TRBJ2-2; TRBD2 aligns across 7 bases. J lost 8 bases, V lost 3 bases, and 13 bases had no gene match. CDR1 SGDLS and CDR2 YYNGEE come from the germline V gene. This CDR3 has 16 residues. The CDR3 nucleotides read TGTGCCAGCAGCGCCACTAGCGCTAGTGCCGGTGGGGAGCTGTTTTTT. It specifies CASSATSASAGGELFF. The full variable domain, with the rest looked up from reference TRBV9 and TRBJ2-2, is DSGVTQTPKHLITATGQRVTLRCSPRSGDLSVYWYQQSLDQGLQFLIQYYNGEERAKGNILERFSAQQFPDLHSELNLSSLELGDSALYFCASSATSASAGGELFFGEGSRLTVL.

The chain employs TRBV5-4 and TRBJ2-3, with 8 bases fitting TRBD1. The CDR3 totals 15 residues. The ends lost 4 bases at V and 8 bases at J; junction bases unmatched: 12. The germline V gene encodes CDR1 SGHNT and CDR2 YYREEE (reference sequence). CDR3 in DNA: TGTGCCAGCAGCCCTCCCGGACAGGGCACTGCTACGCAGTATTTT. This translates into CASSPPGQGTATQYF.

The rearrangement uses TRBV11-2 and TRBJ2-1, with D maybe TRBD1 (6 bases). Trimming cost V 5 bases and J 2 bases, with 13 bases left between them. The CDR3 has 15 residues. Germline lookup yields CDR1 SGHAT and CDR2 FQNNGV. The DNA for the CDR3 is TGTGCCAGCAGCCAGGGGCCGACCCCCTACAATGAGCAGTTCTTC. Translation gives CASSQGPTPYNEQFF.

The V call is TRBV18, the J call TRBJ1-4; possibly TRBD1 for D (5 bases). The CDR3 loop spans 14 amino acids. Germline CDR1 is KGHSH and CDR2 is LQKENI. Trimming cost V 3 bases and J 7 bases, with 12 bases left between them. The CDR3 DNA follows: TGTGCCAGCTCACCTACAGGTCGGGTTGAAAAACTGTTTTTT. Translating gives CASSPTGRVEKLFF.

This rearrangement joins TRBV7-2 to TRBJ2-2; D gene uncertain. V was trimmed by 1 base and J by 1 base, leaving 7 bases between them. CDR3 length equals 15 residues. Germline V gene sequence: CDR1 SGHTA, CDR2 FQGNSA. This CDR3 reads CASSLVRRNTGELFF. CDR3 DNA: TGTGCCAGCAGCTTAGTGCGGAGGAACACCGGGGAGCTGTTTTTT.

The rearrangement joins TRBV5-1 to TRBJ2-1; D gene ambiguous. The CDR3 extends over 12 amino acids. Germline CDR1 and CDR2: SGHRS and YFSETQ. Trimming took off 1 base at V and 9 bases at J, with 8 bases between the two ends. CDR3 sequence: CASSLSSVEQFF. The CDR3 DNA is TGCGCCAGCAGCTTGTCCAGCGTTGAGCAGTTCTTC.

The gene calls are TRBV18 and TRBJ1-5; TRBD1 matches at 8 bases. The CDR3 runs 20 residues. Germline V lookup: CDR1 KGHSH, CDR2 LQKENI. V trimming: 5 bases; J trimming: 7 bases; junction bases outside the gene matches: 25. CDR3 DNA sequence: TGTGCCAGCTCAACGCTTCACGGCGACAGGGGCGGAGGAGGAGGCCAGCCCCAGCATTTT. The encoded protein is CASSTLHGDRGGGGGQPQHF.

V usage is TRBV11-2 and J usage is TRBJ2-4; 8 bases match TRBD1. The CDR3 has 16 amino acids. CDR1 is SGHAT and CDR2 is FQNNGV in the germline V gene. Trimming cost V 5 bases and J 6 bases; bases outside gene matches: 12. The CDR3 DNA reads as TGTGCCAGCAGCCGAGGACAGGGTATGGTCGTAAACATTCAGTACTTC. Its translation is CASSRGQGMVVNIQYF.

This clone was counted between two and nine times. The gene calls are TRBV9 and TRBJ2-5; weak D call: TRBD1 (6 bases). There are 13 residues in the CDR3. With 4 bases removed from V and 2 bases from J, the gap between germline ends came to 9 bases. Looked up from germline, CDR1 is SGDLS and CDR2 is YYNGEE. CDR3: CASSQQGQETQYF. The DNA of the CDR3 is TGTGCCAGCAGCCAACAGGGACAAGAGACCCAGTACTTC.

The gene calls are TRBV9 and TRBJ2-5; 7 bases are a match to TRBD1. Unmatched junction bases numbered 8, after V lost 4 bases and J lost 2 bases. The CDR3 is 15 amino acids. Looked up from germline, CDR1 is SGDLS and CDR2 is YYNGEE. The CDR3 nucleotides read TGTGCCAGCAGCAAGGACAGGCTTCCACAAGAGACCCAGTACTTC. This sequence encodes CASSKDRLPQETQYF. The entire variable domain, with the rest obtained from reference TRBV9 and TRBJ2-5, is as follows: DSGVTQTPKHLITATGQRVTLRCSPRSGDLSVYWYQQSLDQGLQFLIQYYNGEERAKGNILERFSAQQFPDLHSELNLSSLELGDSALYFCASSKDRLPQETQYFGPGTRLLVL.

This clone appeared a few times. DNA for the CDR3: TGCGCCAGCAGCCCCGGACCGGGACACACTTACGAGCAGTACTTC. As protein: CASSPGPGHTYEQYF. This chain joins TRBV4-1 and TRBJ2-7, with a tentative D call TRBD1 (6 bases). Trimming removed 4 bases at V and 4 bases at J, with 17 bases between. Germline CDR1 MGHRA, CDR2 YSYEKL. This CDR3 spans 15 amino acids.

CDR3 DNA: TGTGCCAGCAGTCGCGGCAGGGTGTCCACAGATACGCAGTATTTT. Translation gives CASSRGRVSTDTQYF. V and J are TRBV28 and TRBJ2-3; TRBD1 is a possible D gene (5 bases). CDR1 MDHEN and CDR2 SYDVKM come from the germline V gene. The CDR3 spans 15 residues. Trimming cost V 5 bases and J 2 bases, with 14 bases left between them. The full variable domain, its missing parts supplied by reference TRBV28 and TRBJ2-3, is DVKVTQSSRYLVKRTGEKVFLECVQDMDHENMFWYRQDPGLGLRLIYFSYDVKMKEKGDIPEGYSVSREKKERFSLILESASTNQTSMYLCASSRGRVSTDTQYFGPGTRLTVL.

Points on this clone: This sample includes further DNA sequences coding for the same CDR3. The rearrangement links TRBV5-1 to TRBJ1-5; the D gene is possibly TRBD1 (6 bases). The CDR3 loop spans 13 amino acids. The ends were cut back, 4 bases at V and 7 bases at J, with 12 bases in the middle. Germline assignment: CDR1 SGHRS and CDR2 YFSETQ. The CDR3 sequence is CASSLQGDQPQHF. The CDR3 nucleotides are TGCGCCAGCAGCCTACAGGGCGACCAGCCCCAGCATTTT.

The J gene is TRBJ2-4, the V gene TRBV7-2, with no clear D. The length of the CDR3 is 11 residues. V was trimmed by 5 bases and J by 11 bases, leaving 10 bases between them. CDR1 and CDR2 (germline): SGHTA, FQGNSA. The DNA for the CDR3 is TGTGCCAGCAGCACCGACCGGGTTCAGTACTTC. Residues: CASSTDRVQYF.

The V call is TRBV10-3, the J call TRBJ1-1, with 7 bases that match TRBD1. In germline, CDR1 is ENHRY, CDR2 SYGVKD. This CDR3 is built from 15 residues. After removal of 8 bases from V and 7 bases from J, the junction contained 16 bases not matched to a gene. CDR3 residues: CAIAKGLTGFSEAFF. DNA for the CDR3: TGTGCCATCGCGAAGGGCCTGACAGGGTTCAGTGAAGCTTTCTTT.

The rearrangement links TRBV7-2 to TRBJ2-7; 13 bases match TRBD2. Germline lookup yields CDR1 SGHTA and CDR2 FQGNSA. Unmatched junction bases numbered 7, after V lost 6 bases and J lost 2 bases. The CDR3 is 16 residues long. This chain's CDR3 is CASRGLAGASTYEQYF. The CDR3 region has the DNA TGTGCCAGCAGAGGACTAGCGGGAGCTTCAACCTACGAGCAGTACTTC.

A few counts support this clone. The chain uses TRBV4-3 and TRBJ2-2, with 10 positions matching TRBD2. CDR3 length equals 17 residues. CDR1 LGHNA and CDR2 YSLEER come from the germline V gene. V was pared by 4 bases and J by 6 bases, with 11 bases of the junction left unmatched. The CDR3 bases are TGCGCCAGCAGCCGAGAAATACTAGCGGGAATCCCCGGGGAGCTGTTTTTT. It specifies CASSREILAGIPGELFF.

As concerns this clone: Other DNA variants within this sample encode the same CDR3. V and J are TRBV5-4 and TRBJ2-3, with D unresolved. Germline V gene sequence: CDR1 SGHNT, CDR2 YYREEE (reference sequence). The V end was cut by 2 bases, the J end by 0 bases, with 7 bases between. This CDR3 spans 14 amino acids. The CDR3 DNA sequence: TGTGCCAGCAGCTTACTGACTAGCACAGATACGCAGTATTTT. It yields the protein CASSLLTSTDTQYF.

The rearrangement joins TRBV28 to TRBJ2-7, with TRBD1 identical over 10 bases. This CDR3 spans 15 amino acids. V lost 7 bases and J lost 2; bases outside the gene matches: 8. Germline loops: CDR1 MDHEN, CDR2 SYDVKM. The CDR3 protein is CASISGTGVAYEQYF. The CDR3 DNA reads TGTGCCAGCATCTCCGGGACAGGGGTGGCCTACGAGCAGTACTTC.

In this sample, this clone turned up once. V and J are TRBV5-1 and TRBJ1-2; maybe TRBD1 (6 bases). V gave up 3 bases and J gave up 7 bases, with 16 bases separating them. The CDR3 extends over 14 amino acids. Germline-derived CDR1 and CDR2 are SGHRS and YFSETQ. The CDR3 DNA reads TGCGCCAGCAGCTCCGAGGACAGCGGGGGTGGCTACACCTTC. Translated, it gives CASSSEDSGGGYTF.

A few counts support this clone. CDR3 in amino acids: CAWNRRQGAREKLFF. The DNA for the CDR3 is TGTGCCTGGAATCGTAGACAGGGGGCCCGTGAAAAACTGTTTTTT. The chain combines TRBV30 with TRBJ1-4, with 10 positions matching TRBD1. J gave up 7 bases and V 4 bases, and 9 bases lay outside the gene matches. Germline CDR1 reads GTSNPN; CDR2 reads SVGIG (reference sequence). The CDR3 spans 15 residues. The full variable domain, in which reference TRBV30 and TRBJ1-4 provide the parts outside the CDR3, is SQTIHQWPATLVQPVGSPLSLECTVEGTSNPNLYWYRQAAGRGLQLLFYSVGIGQISSEVPQNLSASRPQDRQFILSSKKLLLSDSGFYLCAWNRRQGAREKLFFGSGTQLSVL.